This T cell receptor (beta chain) was captured by sequencing in a study of blood T cells in healthy people across ages. In its sample, this clonotype was seen a few times. V was pared by 8 bases and J by 4 bases, with 13 bases between. This CDR3 is 13 amino acids long. CDR1 is MNHEY and CDR2 is SVGEGT in the germline V gene. Each sample gave at least 6.5 million isolated PBMCs. The second PCR ran roughly 7 to 11 cycles with a sample-barcoded 5' primer and J-beta primers. The template-switch adaptor, which had 12 random nucleotides, put a tag on each cDNA molecule. TCRdb processed the 5' RACE reads anew with MiXCR; each CDR3 protein has one entry. The sample carries 1.5 million to 1.8 million distinct CDR3 sequences, about 45% recorded once.

Sequenced material: blood. The receptor's source is a woman younger than 35 in good health. The chain has TRBV6-2 or TRBV6-3 and TRBJ2-3, with D tentatively TRBD2 (5 bases). The CDR3 DNA is TGTGCCAGCTCACGGAGGACCCCAGATACGCAGTATTTT. Encoded protein: CASSRRTPDTQYF.